Following are 14 T cell receptor beta chains from one sample sequenced in a study of cytomegalovirus exposure and HLA in healthy donors. Data came from immunoSEQ multiplex PCR; TCRdb stores just in-frame clones and leaves some out. In the table there are 100,000 to 130,000 clones, about 85% of which are singletons. Sequenced: PBMCs. The receptors come from a woman between 18 and 30 years old in good health and CMV-seronegative.

CDR3 in amino acids: CASGLPTSTDTQYF. The CDR3 region has the DNA TGTGCCAGCGGACTTCCAACTAGCACAGATACGCAGTATTTT. The chain recombines TRBV27 with TRBJ2-3, with a tentative D call TRBD2 (5 bases). Germline CDR1 and CDR2: MNHEY and SMNVEV (reference sequence). Trimming took off 8 bases at V and 0 bases at J, with 12 bases between the two ends. There are 14 residues in the CDR3.

This clone was seen a single time. The chain couples TRBV7-8 to TRBJ1-1; possible D gene TRBD1, 5 bases. Per the germline V gene, CDR1 is SGHVS and CDR2 is FQNEAQ. Trimming removed 1 base from V and 0 bases from J, with 12 bases in between. This CDR3 has 16 amino acids. The CDR3 sequence is CASSLGQGALNTEAFF. CDR3 in DNA: TGTGCCAGCAGCTTAGGGCAGGGTGCCCTGAACACTGAAGCTTTCTTT.

The chain carries TRBV5-1 and TRBJ1-1, with 9 bases matching TRBD1. The CDR3 is 14 amino acids. V lost 3 bases, J lost 4 bases, and 4 bases stayed unmatched. Germline V gene data show CDR1 as SGHRS and CDR2 as YFSETQ. This CDR3 is CASSWGDRVTEAFF. In DNA form, the CDR3 reads TGCGCCAGCAGCTGGGGGGACAGGGTCACTGAAGCTTTCTTT.

This clone has a handful of counts. This rearrangement joins TRBV2 to TRBJ2-7; D ambiguous. The CDR3 has 11 residues. Germline CDR1 SNHLY, CDR2 FYNNEI. Trimming left V 5 bases short and J 3 bases short, with 5 bases between. CDR3 amino acids: CASSPDYEQYF. The CDR3 DNA follows: TGTGCCAGCAGTCCAGACTACGAGCAGTACTTC.

As for this clone: Other nucleotide sequences in the sample specify the same CDR3. The chain links TRBV30 to TRBJ2-3, with TRBD2 identical over 13 bases. Germline-derived CDR1 and CDR2 are GTSNPN and SVGIG (reference sequence). Trimming at V came to 0 bases and at J to 1 base, leaving 1 base not matched to a gene. The CDR3 has 16 residues. CDR3 protein: CAWSVGLAGGTDTQYF. The CDR3 bases are TGTGCCTGGAGTGTTGGACTAGCGGGAGGCACAGATACGCAGTATTTT. Based on the CDR3 plus reference TRBV30 and TRBJ2-3, the full variable domain is SQTIHQWPATLVQPVGSPLSLECTVEGTSNPNLYWYRQAAGRGLQLLFYSVGIGQISSEVPQNLSASRPQDRQFILSSKKLLLSDSGFYLCAWSVGLAGGTDTQYFGPGTRLTVL.

The chain links TRBV28 to TRBJ1-4, with TRBD1 matching over 7 bases. The trim removed 6 bases at V and 2 bases at J, leaving 3 bases unmatched. The CDR3 is 14 amino acids. Germline assignment: CDR1 MDHEN and CDR2 SYDVKM. CDR3: CASSYRGTNEKLFF. The DNA for the CDR3 is TGTGCCAGCAGCTACAGGGGTACTAATGAAAAACTGTTTTTT.

The rearrangement joins TRBV7-9 to TRBJ2-7, with D possibly matching TRBD1 (6 bases). Germline CDR1 SEHNR, CDR2 FQNEAQ (reference sequence). CDR3 length: 12 amino acids. V lost 5 bases and J lost 3, with 8 bases in between. The CDR3 region is CASSRDIYEQYF. The CDR3 region has the DNA TGTGCCAGCAGCCGGGACATCTACGAGCAGTACTTC.

This clone was found a few times. The chain is built from TRBV11-2 and TRBJ2-2, with no clear D. Germline assignment: CDR1 SGHAT and CDR2 FQNNGV. CDR3 length: 13 residues. The V and J ends lost 5 bases and 4 bases respectively, with 8 bases between them. This CDR3 is CASSGPLTGELFF. CDR3 nucleotides: TGTGCCAGCAGCGGGCCTCTCACCGGGGAGCTGTTTTTT.

This chain connects TRBV28 to TRBJ2-7; 8 bases agree with TRBD1. V was clipped by 6 bases and J by 4 bases; unmatched bases: 5. The germline V gene encodes CDR1 MDHEN and CDR2 SYDVKM. CDR3 length: 13 residues. CDR3 sequence: CASRAGGMYEQYF. For the CDR3, the DNA is TGTGCCAGCAGGGCAGGGGGCATGTACGAGCAGTACTTC.

This sequence joins TRBV7-3 and TRBJ1-1; D is perhaps TRBD1 (6 bases). From germline, CDR1 is SGHTA and CDR2 FQGTGA. The CDR3 extends over 17 amino acids. Trimming cost V 6 bases and J 2 bases, with 22 bases left between them. The CDR3 nucleotides are TGTGCCAGCAGTCGTTCGCTGGGGACACAGGGAAACACTGAAGCTTTCTTT. Its translation is CASSRSLGTQGNTEAFF. Supplemented by reference TRBV7-3 and TRBJ1-1, the full variable domain reads GAGVSQTPSNKVTEKGKYVELRCDPISGHTALYWYRQSLGQGPEFLIYFQGTGAADDSGLPNDRFFAVRPEGSVSTLKIQRTERGDSAVYLCASSRSLGTQGNTEAFFGQGTRLTVV.

The genes are TRBV4-1 and TRBJ2-5, with TRBD1 as a possible D gene (6 bases). In germline, CDR1 is MGHRA, CDR2 YSYEKL. The V gene lost 0 bases and the J gene lost 4 bases, with 9 bases spanning the gap. This CDR3 has 14 amino acids. CDR3 protein: CASSQDYRAETQYF. DNA of the CDR3: TGCGCCAGCAGCCAAGATTACAGGGCAGAGACCCAGTACTTC.

The V call is TRBV25-1, the J call TRBJ2-1; 10 bases fit TRBD1. CDR3 size: 16 residues. J lost 6 bases, V lost 7 bases, and 12 bases had no gene match. Per the germline V gene, CDR1 is MGHDK and CDR2 is SYGVNS. CDR3 amino acids: CASTSTGDRGVNEQFF. DNA of the CDR3: TGTGCCAGCACCTCAACCGGGGACAGGGGCGTCAATGAGCAGTTCTTC.

The V gene is TRBV23-1, the J gene TRBJ1-5; D is possibly TRBD1 (5 bases). TRBV23-1 is an open reading frame, and its role is uncertain. The length of the CDR3 is 16 residues. V lost 0 bases and J 3 bases, leaving 12 bases between the germline ends. CDR3 nucleotides: TGCGCCAGCAGTCAATCGACAGCTAGAAACAATCAGCCCCAGCATTTT. Translating it yields CASSQSTARNNQPQHF.

The V and J genes are TRBV5-4 and TRBJ2-7, with D possibly TRBD1 on 6 matching bases. Germline CDR1 and CDR2: SGHNT and YYREEE (reference sequence). The CDR3 has 14 residues. V was clipped by 3 bases and J by 3 bases, with 13 bases between them. The CDR3 nucleotides are TGTGCCAGCAGCTCATTCGGACAGCTCTACGAGCAGTACTTC. Translation: CASSSFGQLYEQYF.